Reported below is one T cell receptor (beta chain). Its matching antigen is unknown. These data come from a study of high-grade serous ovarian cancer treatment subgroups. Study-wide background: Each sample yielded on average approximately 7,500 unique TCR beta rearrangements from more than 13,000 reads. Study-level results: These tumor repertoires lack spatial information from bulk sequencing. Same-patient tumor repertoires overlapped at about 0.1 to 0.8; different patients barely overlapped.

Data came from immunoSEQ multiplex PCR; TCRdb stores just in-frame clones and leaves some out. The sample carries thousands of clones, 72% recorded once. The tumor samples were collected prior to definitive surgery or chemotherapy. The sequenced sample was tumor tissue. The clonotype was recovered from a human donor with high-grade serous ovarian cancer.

CDR3 sequence reads: CASSHRTSGGLGGGELFF. The CDR3 nucleotides are TGTGCCAGCTCACACCGGACTAGCGGGGGTCTTGGAGGCGGGGAGCTGTTTTTT. The rearrangement joins TRBV18 to TRBJ2-2; TRBD2 matches 13 bases. CDR3 length equals 18 residues. Germline V lookup: CDR1 KGHSH, CDR2 LQKENI. Unmatched junction bases numbered 12, after V lost 4 bases and J lost 7 bases.